The 24 T cell receptor beta chains below come from one sample, sequenced in a study of shared clonotypes between healthy human individuals. Assay used: immunoSEQ multiplex PCR; TCRdb lists only in-frame clones, some missing. The data contain 400,000 to 600,000 clones, about 96% of them singletons. The sequenced sample was naive CD4+ T cells sorted from blood. The subset: CD45RA+ positively selected. These receptors came from a woman in her twenties or thirties in good health.

The chain employs TRBV6-1 and TRBJ1-2; 7 bases fit TRBD1. CDR1 and CDR2 (germline): MNHNS, SASEGT. With 6 bases clipped from V and 4 bases from J, the junction kept 5 bases outside the gene matches. CDR3 length: 13 residues. CDR3 coding DNA: TGTGCCAGCAGGGAGGGGACAGCCTATGGCTACACCTTC. Translating it yields CASREGTAYGYTF.

This clone was seen a handful of times. The gene calls are TRBV2 and TRBJ1-5; D is possibly TRBD1 (5 bases). The germline CDR1 and CDR2 sequences are SNHLY and FYNNEI. The CDR3 sequence is 13 residues long. V lost 3 bases and J lost 6, with 9 bases in between. The CDR3 DNA reads TGTGCCAGCAGTGATACGGGGGTTCAGCCCCAGCATTTT. Encoded protein: CASSDTGVQPQHF.

The chain links TRBV28 to TRBJ2-7; D not certain. The CDR3 runs 14 residues. The V gene's germline CDR1 is MDHEN and CDR2 SYDVKM. Trimming removed 2 bases at V and 2 bases at J, with 10 bases between. The CDR3 loop reads CASSLTRPPYEQYF. The CDR3, as DNA: TGTGCCAGCAGTTTAACCAGACCCCCCTACGAGCAGTACTTC.

The chain has TRBV28 and TRBJ1-5; D is unclear. The CDR3 length is 14 residues. Germline V gene data show CDR1 as MDHEN and CDR2 as SYDVKM. V dropped 2 bases and J dropped 3 bases, with 8 bases sitting between them. The CDR3 DNA sequence: TGTGCCAGCAGTTTAGTCAGCCTCAATCAGCCCCAGCATTTT. Its protein product is CASSLVSLNQPQHF.

This chain links TRBV7-8 with TRBJ1-4; 10 nucleotides line up with TRBD1. Germline V gene data show CDR1 as SGHVS and CDR2 as FQNEAQ. The V segment lost 5 bases and the J segment 3 bases; nucleotides outside the gene matches: 6. CDR3 size: 16 residues. The DNA for the CDR3 is TGTGCCAGCAGCCAAGACAGGGGGCGACCTAATGAAAAACTGTTTTTT. This sequence encodes CASSQDRGRPNEKLFF.

This chain joins TRBV2 and TRBJ2-7; a weak D match, TRBD2 (6 bases). The CDR3 covers 14 residues. Germline V gives CDR1 SNHLY, CDR2 FYNNEI. V was trimmed by 6 bases and J by 3 bases, leaving 15 bases between them. The CDR3, as DNA: TGTGCCAGCAGGGGTGAGGTGGGGGGCTACGAGCAGTACTTC. Translating it yields CASRGEVGGYEQYF.

This clone has more than one count but fewer than ten. This rearrangement joins TRBV10-3 to TRBJ1-2; D gene ambiguous. Germline CDR1 is ENHRY and CDR2 is SYGVKD. The CDR3 loop spans 13 amino acids. V was trimmed by 10 bases and J by 0 bases, leaving 12 bases between them. The CDR3 loop reads CANRESANYGYTF. The DNA for the CDR3 is TGTGCCAACCGAGAGAGTGCTAACTATGGCTACACCTTC.

This chain connects TRBV6-1 to TRBJ2-5; the D is unclear. This CDR3 has 9 residues. V lost 8 bases and J lost 4, with 2 bases in between. The germline V gene encodes CDR1 MNHNS and CDR2 SASEGT. The CDR3 is CASGETQYF. In DNA, the CDR3 is TGTGCCAGCGGAGAGACCCAGTACTTC.

The chain has TRBV2 and TRBJ1-6; a possible D gene is TRBD1 (5 bases). Germline assignment: CDR1 SNHLY and CDR2 FYNNEI. The CDR3 has 14 amino acids. Trimming removed 11 bases at V and 7 bases at J, with 18 bases between. Written as DNA, the CDR3 is TGTGCCGGCGAGGTAGGGGCCGAAAATTCACCCCTCCACTTT. The encoded protein is CAGEVGAENSPLHF.

This clone was counted once. The V and J genes are TRBV5-1 and TRBJ2-5; 7 bases map to TRBD1. The V gene's germline CDR1 is SGHRS and CDR2 YFSETQ. After removal of 4 bases from V and 5 bases from J, the junction contained 5 bases not matched to a gene. The CDR3 contains 13 residues. CDR3 bases: TGCGCCAGCAGCGAGACAGGGCCGGAGACCCAGTACTTC. Encoded protein: CASSETGPETQYF. Filled out from reference TRBV5-1 and TRBJ2-5, the complete variable domain reads KAGVTQTPRYLIKTRGQQVTLSCSPISGHRSVSWYQQTPGQGLQFLFEYFSETQRNKGNFPGRFSGRQFSNSRSEMNVSTLELGDSALYLCASSETGPETQYFGPGTRLLVL.

The CDR3 is CASSWDRAGYGYTF. In nucleotides, the CDR3 is TGTGCCAGCAGTTGGGACAGGGCGGGATATGGCTACACCTTC. This chain connects TRBV6-5 to TRBJ1-2, with 9 nucleotides matching TRBD1. Trimming cost V 4 bases and J 5 bases; bases outside gene matches: 5. The germline gives CDR1 MNHEY, CDR2 SVGAGI. The CDR3 has 14 amino acids.

The chain links TRBV5-6 to TRBJ2-3; D is possibly TRBD2 (5 bases). V was shortened by 4 bases and J by 0 bases, with 15 bases between the two germline ends. From germline, CDR1 is SGHDT and CDR2 YYEEEE. This CDR3 contains 16 residues. The CDR3: CASSKDPSPSTDTQYF. CDR3 sequence (DNA): TGTGCCAGCAGCAAGGACCCTAGCCCAAGCACAGATACGCAGTATTTT.

This chain links TRBV2 with TRBJ2-2, with D hard to call. Trimming stripped 5 bases from V and 2 bases from J, with 6 bases between. This CDR3 has 13 residues. Germline CDR1 SNHLY, CDR2 FYNNEI. The CDR3 DNA follows: TGTGCCAGCAGTCCATATAACACCGGGGAGCTGTTTTTT. It specifies CASSPYNTGELFF.

This chain uses TRBV7-9 with TRBJ2-7, with D possibly matching TRBD1 (5 bases). The CDR3 extends over 15 amino acids. Trimming pared 5 bases from V and 2 bases from J, leaving 16 bases between. The V gene's germline CDR1 is SEHNR and CDR2 FQNEAQ (reference sequence). The CDR3 region is CASSGPRTSTYEQYF. As DNA, the CDR3 is TGTGCCAGCAGCGGCCCCCGGACATCCACCTACGAGCAGTACTTC.

This clone was observed a few times. The chain recombines TRBV2 with TRBJ1-3; D is unresolved. Trimming took off 4 bases at V and 1 base at J, with 8 bases between the two ends. Germline V gene data show CDR1 as SNHLY and CDR2 as FYNNEI. This CDR3 region has 14 residues. The CDR3 coding sequence is TGTGCCAGCAGTGCGGTTTTGTCTGGAAACACCATATATTTT. Residues: CASSAVLSGNTIYF. Combining the CDR3 with reference TRBV2 and TRBJ1-3 gives the whole variable domain EPEVTQTPSHQVTQMGQEVILRCVPISNHLYFYWYRQILGQKVEFLVSFYNNEISEKSEIFDDQFSVERPDGSNFTLKIRSTKLEDSAMYFCASSAVLSGNTIYFGEGSWLTVV.

With respect to this clone: Other DNA sequences in the sample encode the same CDR3. This chain joins TRBV2 and TRBJ1-1; D is unclear. Germline V gene data show CDR1 as SNHLY and CDR2 as FYNNEI. V lost 5 bases, J lost 0 bases, and 1 base lay in between. This CDR3 has 11 amino acids. The CDR3 loop is CASSLNTEAFF. For the CDR3, the DNA is TGTGCCAGCAGTCTGAACACTGAAGCTTTCTTT. The complete variable domain, with remaining parts taken from reference TRBV2 and TRBJ1-1, reads EPEVTQTPSHQVTQMGQEVILRCVPISNHLYFYWYRQILGQKVEFLVSFYNNEISEKSEIFDDQFSVERPDGSNFTLKIRSTKLEDSAMYFCASSLNTEAFFGQGTRLTVV.

The chain combines TRBV7-2 with TRBJ1-2; no firm D call. Germline V lookup: CDR1 SGHTA, CDR2 FQGNSA. Trimming shortened V by 5 bases and J by 2 bases, and 6 bases separated the two germline ends. The CDR3 runs to 12 residues. The CDR3 DNA reads TGTGCCAGCAGCGAATTGAACTATGGCTACACCTTC. Its protein is CASSELNYGYTF.

As concerns this clone: The same CDR3 also results from other DNA sequences found in this sample. This CDR3 reads CASSLGLQPQHF. The CDR3 DNA reads as TGTGCCAGCAGCTTAGGGTTACAGCCCCAGCATTTT. This chain uses TRBV7-8 with TRBJ1-5; D is unclear. The CDR3 extends over 12 amino acids. With 1 base removed from V and 7 bases from J, the gap between germline ends came to 5 bases. Germline V gives CDR1 SGHVS, CDR2 FQNEAQ.

The chain links TRBV28 to TRBJ1-3, with D maybe TRBD1 (5 bases). Germline values: CDR1 MDHEN, CDR2 SYDVKM. The CDR3 totals 16 residues. V lost 5 bases and J 0 bases, leaving 14 bases between the germline ends. Here the CDR3 DNA reads TGTGCCAGCAGTGGGCAACAGGTTCCCTCTGGAAACACCATATATTTT. It is translated as CASSGQQVPSGNTIYF.

The V and J genes are TRBV19 and TRBJ2-7; D ambiguous. Germline-derived CDR1 and CDR2 are LNHDA and SQIVND (reference sequence). The CDR3 has 13 residues. V lost 3 bases to trimming and J lost 3 bases, with 9 bases between them. The CDR3 nucleotides read TGTGCCAGTAGTATCGGTAGAAGCTACGAGCAGTACTTC. It is translated as CASSIGRSYEQYF. Combining the CDR3 with reference TRBV19 and TRBJ2-7 gives the whole variable domain DGGITQSPKYLFRKEGQNVTLSCEQNLNHDAMYWYRQDPGQGLRLIYYSQIVNDFQKGDIAEGYSVSREKKESFPLTVTSAQKNPTAFYLCASSIGRSYEQYFGPGTRLTVT.

J is TRBJ2-1 and V is TRBV13; 9 bases align to TRBD2. J was trimmed by 7 bases and V by 8 bases; bases with no gene match: 18. The CDR3 has 17 residues. In germline, CDR1 is PRHDT, CDR2 FYEKMQ (reference sequence). CDR3 residues: CASRGAGPPSGNNEQFF. The CDR3, as DNA: TGTGCCAGCCGCGGGGCCGGCCCCCCTAGCGGGAATAATGAGCAGTTCTTC.

The sample holds a few counts of this clone. J is TRBJ1-2 and V is TRBV28; D gene uncertain. Germline V lookup: CDR1 MDHEN, CDR2 SYDVKM. V lost 1 base, J lost 7 bases, and 7 bases lay in between. The CDR3 runs to 12 residues. For the CDR3, the DNA is TGTGCCAGCAGTTTATCTCCGCCTGGCTACACCTTC. It yields the protein CASSLSPPGYTF.

This clone was seen once. V usage is TRBV6-6 and J usage is TRBJ2-3, with 7 bases fitting TRBD1. The germline CDR1 and CDR2 sequences are MNHNY and SVGAGI (reference sequence). The J segment lost 3 bases and the V segment lost 5 bases, leaving 5 bases of the junction unmatched. The CDR3 runs to 14 residues. The CDR3 nucleotides read TGTGCCAGCAGTCCGTGGGACAGAACAGATACGCAGTATTTT. Translating it yields CASSPWDRTDTQYF.

The chain combines TRBV7-9 with TRBJ2-5; D not resolved. The germline V gene has CDR1 SEHNR and CDR2 FQNEAQ (reference sequence). With 1 base removed from V and 3 bases from J, the gap between germline ends came to 12 bases. This CDR3 comprises 15 residues. CDR3 sequence: CASSLGRLVKETQYF. CDR3 nucleotide sequence: TGTGCCAGCAGCTTAGGCCGGCTAGTCAAAGAGACCCAGTACTTC.